These 21 T cell receptor beta chains were sequenced from one sample in a study of blood T cells in healthy people across ages. A J-beta primer mix and a sample-barcoded 5' primer were used in a second PCR of roughly 6 to 11 cycles. Each CDR3 protein gets one entry after TCRdb re-called the 5' RACE reads with MiXCR. The profile covers roughly 930,000 distinct CDR3 sequences, with roughly 50% appearing a single time and around an eighth taken by the ten largest. The sample consisted of blood. These receptors all come from a man younger than 40 in good health.

This rearrangement joins TRBV28 to TRBJ1-2; D not certain. V was cut by 2 bases and J by 4 bases, with 14 bases left in between. This CDR3 has 15 amino acids. Germline CDR1 is MDHEN and CDR2 is SYDVKM. This CDR3 is CASSLRPVAFYGYTF. As DNA, the CDR3 is TGTGCCAGCAGTTTAAGGCCAGTGGCTTTCTATGGCTACACCTTC.

This chain uses TRBV9 with TRBJ2-7; 11 nucleotides align to TRBD1. Germline trimming cut 1 base from V and 0 bases from J; bases unmatched to any gene: 9. The CDR3 has 18 residues. CDR1 SGDLS and CDR2 YYNGEE come from the germline V gene. The CDR3 region is CASSVPRTGGLISYEQYF. The CDR3 DNA follows: TGTGCCAGCAGCGTACCTCGGACAGGGGGCTTAATCTCCTACGAGCAGTACTTC. The entire variable domain, with the rest obtained from reference TRBV9 and TRBJ2-7, is as follows: DSGVTQTPKHLITATGQRVTLRCSPRSGDLSVYWYQQSLDQGLQFLIQYYNGEERAKGNILERFSAQQFPDLHSELNLSSLELGDSALYFCASSVPRTGGLISYEQYFGPGTRLTVT.

In its sample, this clonotype was seen many times. The genes are TRBV10-3 and TRBJ2-7, with no clear D. The CDR3 loop spans 12 amino acids. With 6 bases removed from V and 0 bases from J, the gap between germline ends came to 6 bases. Germline CDR1 ENHRY, CDR2 SYGVKD. The CDR3 DNA follows: TGTGCCATCAGCAGCCCCTCCTACGAGCAGTACTTC. It translates to CAISSPSYEQYF.

This chain links TRBV29-1 with TRBJ1-2; the match to TRBD1 covers 8 bases. The CDR3 is made up of 11 amino acids. Germline trimming cut 3 bases from V and 8 bases from J; bases unmatched to any gene: 2. Germline values: CDR1 SQVTM, CDR2 ANQGSEA. CDR3 loop: CSVDRGQGYTF. CDR3 DNA: TGCAGCGTTGACAGGGGGCAAGGCTACACCTTC.

J is TRBJ1-2 and V is TRBV7-9; 7 nucleotides match TRBD1. The germline gives CDR1 SEHNR, CDR2 FQNEAQ (reference sequence). V was pared by 3 bases and J by 4 bases, with 5 bases of the junction left unmatched. The CDR3 spans 14 residues. CDR3 DNA sequence: TGTGCCAGCAGCTTCTCCGGGACAGCCTATGGCTACACCTTC. Amino acids: CASSFSGTAYGYTF. Full variable domain (rest looked up from reference TRBV7-9 and TRBJ1-2): DTGVSQNPRHKITKRGQNVTFRCDPISEHNRLYWYRQTLGQGPEFLTYFQNEAQLEKSRLLSDRFSAERPKGSFSTLEIQRTEQGDSAMYLCASSFSGTAYGYTFGSGTRLTVV.

This chain uses TRBV6-1 with TRBJ1-2; D possibly corresponds to TRBD1 (6 bases). Germline loops: CDR1 MNHNS, CDR2 SASEGT. The CDR3 runs to 15 residues. Trimming left V 3 bases short and J 2 bases short, with 13 bases between. In nucleotides, the CDR3 is TGTGCCAGCAGTGAGTTAAGAACAGGGAACTATGGCTACACCTTC. Translated: CASSELRTGNYGYTF.

About this clonotype: A much larger clone lies one base from this, so it may be a read error. The chain joins TRBV6-5 to TRBJ2-1; no reliable D call. The J call may be wrong; the DNA end is better matched by TRBJ2-7. The germline CDR1 and CDR2 sequences are MNHEY and SVGAGI. The CDR3 has 11 residues. This CDR3 is CASSYVNEQYF. CDR3 coding DNA: TGTGCCAGCAGTTACGTGAATGAGCAGTACTTC.

This clonotype was counted at least ten times. The rearrangement joins TRBV20-1 to TRBJ1-6; 8 nucleotides align to TRBD1. Unmatched junction bases numbered 2, after V lost 2 bases and J lost 5 bases. The CDR3 totals 14 residues. The germline V gene encodes CDR1 DFQATT and CDR2 SNEGSKA (reference sequence). The CDR3 bases are TGCAGTGCTAGAAGGACAGGGCATAATTCACCCCTCCACTTT. Its translation is CSARRTGHNSPLHF.

J is TRBJ1-1 and V is TRBV28; D is perhaps TRBD1 (6 bases). The CDR3 is 17 amino acids. The germline V gene encodes CDR1 MDHEN and CDR2 SYDVKM. Trimming took 3 bases from V and 4 from J, leaving 21 bases between them. CDR3 sequence: CASSLLPTGPAGTEAFF. CDR3 sequence (DNA): TGTGCCAGCAGTTTGCTGCCGACAGGCCCGGCGGGCACTGAAGCTTTCTTT.

This clonotype showed up just a few times. The chain joins TRBV6-2 or TRBV6-3 to TRBJ2-5; D is unclear. The end of the DNA is better explained by TRBJ2-7, so the J call may be wrong. Germline loops: CDR1 MNHEY, CDR2 SVGEGT. CDR3 length: 14 residues. CDR3 protein: CASSLRTPRDEQYF. The CDR3 region has the DNA TGTGCCAGCAGTTTACGGACCCCTAGGGACGAGCAGTACTTC.

For this clonotype: A much larger clone sits a single nucleotide away, making a read error possible. The V call is TRBV5-6, the J call TRBJ1-5; the match to TRBD1 covers 9 bases. The trim removed 5 bases at V and 7 bases at J, leaving 7 bases unmatched. CDR3 length: 14 amino acids. Per germline, CDR1 SGHDT and CDR2 YYEEEE. CDR3 region: CASSPGTGKQPQHF. CDR3 in DNA: TGTGCCAGCAGTCCCGGGACAGGGAAGCAGCCCCAGCATTTT.

Concerning this clonotype itself: Mismatch with germline at one junction end may stem from a read error. The gene calls are TRBV3-1 and TRBJ2-3; D perhaps matches TRBD2 (6 bases). The V gene's germline CDR1 is LGHDT and CDR2 YNNKEL (reference sequence). This CDR3 region has 15 residues. This chain's CDR3 is CASRRGQGLTDTRYF. The DNA of the CDR3 is TGTGCCAGCAGACGTGGTCAGGGACTCACAGATACGCGGTATTTT.

This clonotype was picked up a small number of times. This sequence joins TRBV29-1 and TRBJ1-2; D call uncertain. The germline V gene has CDR1 SQVTM and CDR2 ANQGSEA. V was trimmed by 2 bases and J by 7 bases, leaving 8 bases between them. The CDR3 length is 11 residues. The CDR3 coding sequence is TGCAGCGTTGAAAGTTGGGCTGGCTACACCTTC. As protein: CSVESWAGYTF.

The chain employs TRBV29-1 and TRBJ1-1; D is ambiguous. V was cut by 2 bases and J by 0 bases, with 10 bases left in between. The CDR3 is 14 residues long. Per germline, CDR1 SQVTM and CDR2 ANQGSEA. CDR3 in DNA: TGCAGCGTTGAATCGGCGTACCTGAACACTGAAGCTTTCTTT. Protein sequence: CSVESAYLNTEAFF.

The gene calls are TRBV6-5 and TRBJ2-2, with 7 bases lining up with TRBD2. Germline-derived CDR1 and CDR2 are MNHEY and SVGAGI. V shed 0 bases and J 4 bases; nucleotides not matched to a gene: 2. The CDR3 loop spans 15 amino acids. CDR3 bases: TGTGCCAGCAGTTACTCTGGGGGGGGCACCGGGGAGCTGTTTTTT. This sequence encodes CASSYSGGGTGELFF.

This chain joins TRBV5-1 and TRBJ2-2; 9 bases line up with TRBD1. Unmatched junction bases numbered 2, after V lost 3 bases and J lost 5 bases. Germline loops: CDR1 SGHRS, CDR2 YFSETQ. This CDR3 comprises 14 residues. The CDR3 DNA sequence: TGCGCCAGCAGCTGGGGACAGGGAACCGGGGAGCTGTTTTTT. Residues: CASSWGQGTGELFF. Variable domain in full (rest from reference TRBV5-1 and TRBJ2-2): KAGVTQTPRYLIKTRGQQVTLSCSPISGHRSVSWYQQTPGQGLQFLFEYFSETQRNKGNFPGRFSGRQFSNSRSEMNVSTLELGDSALYLCASSWGQGTGELFFGEGSRLTVL.

The gene calls are TRBV24-1 and TRBJ2-5; D is undetermined. CDR3 size: 12 residues. With 2 bases removed from V and 5 bases from J, the gap between germline ends came to 5 bases. Germline V gene lookup returns CDR1 KGHDR and CDR2 SFDVKD. CDR3 in amino acids: CATSDSRETQYF. The CDR3 DNA reads as TGTGCCACCAGTGATTCTCGGGAGACCCAGTACTTC.

The genes are TRBV7-2 and TRBJ2-4, with D perhaps TRBD1 (5 bases). The CDR3 has 15 amino acids. Germline CDR1 SGHTA, CDR2 FQGNSA. Trimming shortened V by 5 bases and J by 0 bases, and 11 bases separated the two germline ends. Written as DNA, the CDR3 is TGTGCCAGCAGCCTGAGACAGCTAGCCAAAAACATTCAGTACTTC. Its translation: CASSLRQLAKNIQYF.

The chain recombines TRBV28 with TRBJ2-4; D is perhaps TRBD1 (6 bases). CDR3 length equals 12 residues. With 3 bases removed from V and 13 bases from J, the gap between germline ends came to 13 bases. From germline, CDR1 is MDHEN and CDR2 SYDVKM. The CDR3, as DNA: TGTGCCAGCAGTTTGGATTTAAGGGGGCAGTACTTC. Amino acid sequence: CASSLDLRGQYF.

At least ten counts were recorded for this clonotype. The junction shows a germline mismatch at one end, possibly a read error. This chain uses TRBV28 with TRBJ2-5, with D hard to call. CDR1 MDHEN and CDR2 SYDVKM come from the germline V gene. This CDR3 contains 13 residues. The CDR3 spells CASSLWQQETQYF. CDR3 bases: TGCGCCAGCAGCTTGTGGCAGCAAGAGACCCAGTACTTC.

The gene calls are TRBV27 and TRBJ2-4, with 8 bases lining up with TRBD2. The J call may be wrong; the DNA end is better matched by TRBJ2-7. This CDR3 contains 14 residues. The germline V gene has CDR1 MNHEY and CDR2 SMNVEV (reference sequence). CDR3 protein: CASRHPGLGYEQYF. The CDR3 DNA reads TGTGCCAGCAGACACCCGGGACTAGGCTACGAGCAGTACTTC.